Presented here are 3 T cell receptor beta chains from one specimen sequenced in a study of CD8 T cells in ankylosing spondylitis. Study-wide results and caveats: The study identified a TCR beta motif of several highly homologous variants that appeared characteristic of ankylosing spondylitis blood.

These receptors' antigens are unknown. TCRdb analysed the 5' RACE reads with MiXCR anew, one entry per CDR3 protein. The sample contains some 400,000 distinct CDR3 sequences, approximately 20% of which appear only once. Specimen: blood, either unsorted or a sorted T cell fraction (not recorded which). These TCRs come from a male donor with ankylosing spondylitis.

This clonotype occurred many times. The chain has TRBV6-5 and TRBJ2-2, with D possibly being TRBD2 (6 bases). Germline V gene data show CDR1 as MNHEY and CDR2 as SVGAGI. The V end lost 2 bases, the J end lost 7 bases, and 14 bases lay between the germline ends. The CDR3 is 15 residues long. The CDR3 is CASSYARGSGGELFF. The CDR3 region has the DNA TGTGCCAGCAGTTACGCCCGGGGGAGTGGCGGGGAGCTGTTTTTT.

The chain joins TRBV12-3 or TRBV12-4 to TRBJ1-1; D is uncertain. The length of the CDR3 is 12 residues. With 4 bases removed from V and 10 bases from J, the gap between germline ends came to 13 bases. The CDR3 protein is CASSSQEVGAFF. The CDR3 nucleotides read TGTGCCAGCAGTTCTCAGGAAGTAGGAGCTTTCTTT.

This clonotype was counted only a few times. The chain is built from TRBV24-1 and TRBJ2-7; weak D call: TRBD2 (6 bases). The CDR3 runs to 13 residues. Per the germline V gene, CDR1 is KGHDR and CDR2 is SFDVKD. The V end lost 5 bases, the J end lost 4 bases, and 11 bases lay between the germline ends. The CDR3 nucleotides are TGTGCCACCAGTGGCGACGGAGGGTACGAGCAGTACTTC. It yields the protein CATSGDGGYEQYF.